This T cell receptor beta chain was identified in a study of blood T cell repertoires in COVID-19. Study summary: Both acute and convalescent COVID-19 samples were obtained from the United States, Italy and Spain. T cells, B-cell-depleted T cells, or PBMCs supplied cDNA or gDNA.

CDR3 length equals 17 residues. Germline V lookup: CDR1 MGHRA, CDR2 YSYEKL. V was cut by 3 bases and J by 1 base, with 15 bases left in between. In the study's own analysis: Amplification of reference gene primers provided the estimated nucleated cell counts. Clones were read by immunoSEQ multiplex PCR, and TCRdb kept only the in-frame ones, dropping some. The D gene and trimming were derived from the DNA, and the V and J assignments and clone size from that table. The repertoire holds around 200,000 clones, with roughly 84% as singletons. Sequenced: peripheral blood. The chain joins TRBV4-1 to TRBJ2-2, with D perhaps TRBD1 (6 bases). This clonotype originated in a woman older than 75 with acute or convalescent COVID-19. CDR3 protein: CASSQAQGILNTGELFF. CDR3 in DNA: TGCGCCAGCAGCCAGGCTCAGGGGATTTTGAACACCGGGGAGCTGTTTTTT.